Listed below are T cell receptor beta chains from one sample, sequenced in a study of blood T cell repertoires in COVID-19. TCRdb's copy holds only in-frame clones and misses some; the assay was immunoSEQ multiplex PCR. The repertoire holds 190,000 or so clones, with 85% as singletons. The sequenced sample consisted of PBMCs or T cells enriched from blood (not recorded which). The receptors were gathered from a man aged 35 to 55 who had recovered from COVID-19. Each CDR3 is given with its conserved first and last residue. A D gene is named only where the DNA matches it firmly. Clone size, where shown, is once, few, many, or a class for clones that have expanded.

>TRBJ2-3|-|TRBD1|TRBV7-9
TGTGCCAGCAGCGGGCGTGGGACAGGGATCTTCACAGATACGCAGTATTTT
CASSGRGTGIFTDTQYF
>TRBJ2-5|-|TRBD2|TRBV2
TGTGCCAGCAGTTGGACTAGCGGGGGGGAGACCCAGTACTTC
CASSWTSGGETQYF
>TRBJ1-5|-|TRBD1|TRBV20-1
TGCAGTGCTAGTAGGGGCCCTTACCGGGACAGGGGATTGGGCAATCAGCCCCAGCATTTT
CSASRGPYRDRGLGNQPQHF
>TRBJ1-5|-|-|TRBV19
TGTGCCAGTAGTATCTCCCGTACAGGGTCTCAGCCCCAGCATTTT
CASSISRTGSQPQHF
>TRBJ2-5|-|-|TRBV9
TGTGCCAGCAGCGCCTCGGGAGTACAAGAGACCCAGTACTTC
CASSASGVQETQYF
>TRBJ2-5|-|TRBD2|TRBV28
TGTGCCAGCAGTCCTAGCGGGAACCAAGAGACCCAGTACTTC
CASSPSGNQETQYF
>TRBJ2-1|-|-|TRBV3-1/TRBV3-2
TGTGCCAGCAGCCGGGTCAGGGACAATGAGCAGTTCTTC
CASSRVRDNEQFF
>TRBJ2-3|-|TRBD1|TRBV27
TGTGCCAGCAGTTCCGGACAGGGTAACACAGATACGCAGTATTTT
CASSSGQGNTDTQYF
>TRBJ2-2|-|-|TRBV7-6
TGTGCCAGCAGCCATAGGGACTTCGGGACCGGGGAGCTGTTTTTT
CASSHRDFGTGELFF
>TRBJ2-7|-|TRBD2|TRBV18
TGTGCCAGCTCACCCATAGGACTAGGAGAGCAGTACTTC
CASSPIGLGEQYF
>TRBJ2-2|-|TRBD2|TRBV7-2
TGTGCCAGCAGCTCCCGACTAGCGGCGAACACCGGGGAGCTGTTTTTT
CASSSRLAANTGELFF
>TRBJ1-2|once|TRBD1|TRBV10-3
TGTGCCATCAGCCCACAGGGGGAGAAGTATGGCTACACCTTC
CAISPQGEKYGYTF
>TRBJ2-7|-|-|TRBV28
TGTGCCAGCAGGGCGGGGTCTAGCTCATCCTACGAGCAGTACTTC
CASRAGSSSSYEQYF
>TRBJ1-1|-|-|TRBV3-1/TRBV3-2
TGTGCCAGCAGCCAGGCCTTTGAGAACACTGAAGCTTTCTTT
CASSQAFENTEAFF
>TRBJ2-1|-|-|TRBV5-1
TGCGCCAGCAGCTCGAACATCAGGCATGAGCAGTTCTTC
CASSSNIRHEQFF
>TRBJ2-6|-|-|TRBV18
TGTGCCAGCTCACCATTAGACAGGACTGCTGGGGCCAACGTCCTGACTTTC
CASSPLDRTAGANVLTF
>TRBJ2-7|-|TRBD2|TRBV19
TGTGCCAGTAGTCCCAGGACTAGCGCGTCGTCCTACGAGCAGTACTTC
CASSPRTSASSYEQYF